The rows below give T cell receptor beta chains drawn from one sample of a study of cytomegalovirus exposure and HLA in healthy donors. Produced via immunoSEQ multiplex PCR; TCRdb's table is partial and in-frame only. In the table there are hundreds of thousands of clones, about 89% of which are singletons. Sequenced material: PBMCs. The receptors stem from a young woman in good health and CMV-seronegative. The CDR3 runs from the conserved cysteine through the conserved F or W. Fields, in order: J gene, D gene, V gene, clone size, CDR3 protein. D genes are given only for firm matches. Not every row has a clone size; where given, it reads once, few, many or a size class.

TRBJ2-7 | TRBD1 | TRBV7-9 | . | CSSSLLQGSYEQYF
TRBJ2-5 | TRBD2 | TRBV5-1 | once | CASSLGTSGETQYF
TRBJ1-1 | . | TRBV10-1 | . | CASSRAGGRLGTEAFF
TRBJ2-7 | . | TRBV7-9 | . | CASSFTGTGEQYF
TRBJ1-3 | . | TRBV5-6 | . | CASSLLSGNTIYF
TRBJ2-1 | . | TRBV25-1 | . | CASSDTTRPLEQFF
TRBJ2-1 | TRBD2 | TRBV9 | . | CASTSGLAVSYNEQFF
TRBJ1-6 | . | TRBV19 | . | CASSMGGGHSPLHF
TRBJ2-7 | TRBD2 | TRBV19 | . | CASSPGIAGVYEQYF
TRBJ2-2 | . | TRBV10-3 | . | CAINNLQKTGELFF
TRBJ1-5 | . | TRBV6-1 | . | CASSDPVAGNQPQHF
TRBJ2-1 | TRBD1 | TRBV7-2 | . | CASSLTGTGYNEQFF
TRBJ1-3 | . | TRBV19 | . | CASSIDGGSGNTIYF
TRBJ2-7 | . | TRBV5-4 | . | CASSLYGAGAHEQYF
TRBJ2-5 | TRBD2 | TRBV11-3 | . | CASSLSPGTSGRPQGTQYF
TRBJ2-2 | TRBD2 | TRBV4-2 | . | CASRPSGGADTGELFF
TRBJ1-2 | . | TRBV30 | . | CAWRRGGYTF